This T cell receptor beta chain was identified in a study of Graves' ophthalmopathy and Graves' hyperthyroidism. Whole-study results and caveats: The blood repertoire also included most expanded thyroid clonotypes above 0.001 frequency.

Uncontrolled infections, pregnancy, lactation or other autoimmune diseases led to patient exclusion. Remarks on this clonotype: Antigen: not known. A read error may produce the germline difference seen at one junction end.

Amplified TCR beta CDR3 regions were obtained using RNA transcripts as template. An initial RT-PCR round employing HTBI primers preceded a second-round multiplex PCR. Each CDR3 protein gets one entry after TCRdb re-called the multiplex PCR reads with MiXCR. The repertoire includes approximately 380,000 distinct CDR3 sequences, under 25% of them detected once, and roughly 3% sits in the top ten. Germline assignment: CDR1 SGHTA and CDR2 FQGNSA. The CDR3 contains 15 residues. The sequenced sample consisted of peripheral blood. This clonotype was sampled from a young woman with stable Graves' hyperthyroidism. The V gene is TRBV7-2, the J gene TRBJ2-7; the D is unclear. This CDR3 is CASSLGSQSSYEQCF. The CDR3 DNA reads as TGTGCCAGCAGCTTAGGCAGCCAGAGCTCCTACGAGCAGTGCTTC.